This T cell receptor (beta chain) was identified in a study of OX40 agonist ivuxolimab in advanced cancers. About the research overall: At doses from 0.01 to 10 mg/kg, patients were given intravenous ivuxolimab every 2 weeks.

The germline gives CDR1 SGDLS, CDR2 YYNGEE. The CDR3 runs 15 residues. V shed 0 bases and J shed 2 bases, with 12 bases lying between them. Profiled with immunoSEQ multiplex PCR; TCRdb holds only in-frame clones, not every one. The sample has roughly 70,000 clones, roughly 85% seen once; the top ten hold about 4%. The chain has TRBV9 and TRBJ2-7; TRBD1 might be the D (6 bases). The clonotype was recovered from an adult with an advanced solid tumor such as melanoma, head and neck, liver or kidney cancer. Here the sequenced sample was CD4+ or CD8+ T cells sorted from blood, taken in a trial of the OX40 agonist ivuxolimab. The CDR3 region has the DNA TGTGCCAGCAGCGTAGCACAGGGTATCCCCTACGAGCAGTACTTC. It codes for CASSVAQGIPYEQYF.